These 24 T cell receptor beta chains were all obtained from the same sample, sequenced in a study of monozygotic twins with inflammatory bowel disease. TCRdb reprocessed the 5' RACE reads, with one entry per CDR3 protein and no DNA. Its clone listing holds about 210,000 distinct CDR3 sequences. The specimen sequenced was blood. Receptors were obtained from a human donor with ulcerative colitis or Crohn's disease, or a healthy co-twin of an affected twin (not recorded which).

The CDR3 region is CASSLEQGYEQYF. This sequence joins TRBV5-1 and TRBJ2-7; TCRdb gives TRBD1 as the D gene, but with no DNA this cannot be confirmed. The CDR3 sequence is 13 residues long. Germline V CDR1 and CDR2: SGHRS, YFSETQ.

This clonotype is identified as medium-sized from frequency. The genes are TRBV30 and TRBJ2-6; TCRdb reports TRBD1, a call that lacks DNA to check it against. Germline lookup yields CDR1 GTSNPN and CDR2 SVGIG (reference sequence). There are 18 residues in the CDR3. CDR3 loop: CAWRIGRGRISGANVLTF.

The chain is built from TRBV20-1 and TRBJ2-4; TCRdb designates TRBD1, a call that cannot be tested without DNA. Germline-derived CDR1 and CDR2 are DFQATT and SNEGSKA (reference sequence). The CDR3 totals 16 residues. The CDR3 protein is CSASPAGTGVIDIQYF.

This chain links TRBV20-1 with TRBJ1-2; TCRdb gives TRBD1 as the D gene, but with no DNA this cannot be confirmed. Germline V gene sequence: CDR1 DFQATT, CDR2 SNEGSKA (reference sequence). The CDR3 runs to 16 residues. The CDR3 reads CSAEFPFRDRGYGYTF.

This chain joins TRBV12-3 or TRBV12-4 and TRBJ2-6; no DNA is available, so the TRBD2 call from TCRdb remains unchecked. The CDR3 consists of 17 residues. The CDR3 sequence is CASSPGGTTSGANVLTF.

CDR3 sequence reads: CATEGSGELFF. The chain has TRBV24-1 and TRBJ2-2; the D call of TRBD2 rests on TCRdb alone, since no DNA is present to check it. This CDR3 comprises 11 residues. The V gene's germline CDR1 is KGHDR and CDR2 SFDVKD.

V is TRBV5-5 and J is TRBJ2-1; the D gene TCRdb calls, TRBD1, cannot be checked with no DNA. Germline V gene sequence: CDR1 SGHKS, CDR2 YYEKEE (reference sequence). CDR3 length equals 15 residues. CDR3 amino acids: CASSLPRDSNNEQFF. Full variable domain (missing parts from reference TRBV5-5 and TRBJ2-1): DAGVTQSPTHLIKTRGQQVTLRCSPISGHKSVSWYQQVLGQGPQFIFQYYEKEERGRGNFPDRFSARQFPNYSSELNVNALLLGDSALYLCASSLPRDSNNEQFFGPGTRLTVL.

J is TRBJ2-4 and V is TRBV5-8; TCRdb's D call of TRBD1 is untestable without DNA. The V gene's germline CDR1 is SGHTS and CDR2 YDEGEE. The CDR3 consists of 12 residues. CDR3 sequence reads: CASSLTVGIQYF. Supplemented by reference TRBV5-8 and TRBJ2-4, the full variable domain reads EAGVTQSPTHLIKTRGQQATLRCSPISGHTSVYWYQQALGLGLQFLLWYDEGEERNRGNFPPRFSGRQFPNYSSELNVNALELEDSALYLCASSLTVGIQYFGAGTRLSVL.

The chain employs TRBV12-3 or TRBV12-4 and TRBJ1-2. The CDR3 is 11 residues long. CDR3 residues: CASSLAMGYTF.

The chain carries TRBV19 and TRBJ1-3; without DNA, the TCRdb call of TRBD1 cannot be checked. This CDR3 has 15 residues. Germline-derived CDR1 and CDR2 are LNHDA and SQIVND (reference sequence). CDR3 sequence reads: CASSILGDTGNTIYF. Supplemented by reference TRBV19 and TRBJ1-3, the full variable domain reads DGGITQSPKYLFRKEGQNVTLSCEQNLNHDAMYWYRQDPGQGLRLIYYSQIVNDFQKGDIAEGYSVSREKKESFPLTVTSAQKNPTAFYLCASSILGDTGNTIYFGEGSWLTVV.

This chain joins TRBV4-3 and TRBJ1-1. Germline assignment: CDR1 LGHNA and CDR2 YSLEER. The CDR3 runs to 14 residues. The CDR3 region is CASSLGSKNTEAFF.

The chain links TRBV12-3 or TRBV12-4 to TRBJ1-5; TCRdb indicates TRBD1, and absent DNA this call remains unverified. The CDR3 totals 15 residues. CDR3 protein: CASSSLTGTNQPQHF.

The chain links TRBV5-1 to TRBJ2-2. Germline-derived CDR1 and CDR2 are SGHRS and YFSETQ. This CDR3 contains 12 residues. The CDR3 loop reads CATKRLPGELFF.

The chain combines TRBV7-6 with TRBJ2-2. This CDR3 region has 14 residues. Germline-derived CDR1 and CDR2 are SGHVS and FNYEAQ. The CDR3: CASSFGHTTGELFF.

The rearrangement joins TRBV6-1 to TRBJ2-7. The CDR3 covers 14 residues. The germline gives CDR1 MNHNS, CDR2 SASEGT. CDR3 loop: CASSEVGRTYEQYF.

The V and J genes are TRBV18 and TRBJ1-3. Germline V gene data show CDR1 as KGHSH and CDR2 as LQKENI. The CDR3 consists of 12 residues. This CDR3 reads CASSPPENTIYF.

The chain joins TRBV9 to TRBJ1-1. This CDR3 comprises 14 residues. Germline V CDR1 and CDR2: SGDLS, YYNGEE. CDR3 loop: CASSVAEVNTEAFF.

This rearrangement joins TRBV5-6 to TRBJ2-3. Germline V gene lookup returns CDR1 SGHDT and CDR2 YYEEEE. This CDR3 comprises 14 residues. Here the CDR3 reads CASSLSLSTDTQYF. The variable domain in full, with the rest retrieved from reference TRBV5-6 and TRBJ2-3, is DAGVTQSPTHLIKTRGQQVTLRCSPKSGHDTVSWYQQALGQGPQFIFQYYEEEERQRGNFPDRFSGHQFPNYSSELNVNALLLGDSALYLCASSLSLSTDTQYFGPGTRLTVL.

This chain connects TRBV12-3 or TRBV12-4 to TRBJ2-2; the D gene TCRdb calls, TRBD1, cannot be checked with no DNA. CDR3 length equals 14 residues. The CDR3 spells CASSLQGDTGELFF.

This chain connects TRBV6-1 to TRBJ1-2; as DNA is missing, the TRBD1 call by TCRdb cannot be tested. Germline CDR1 MNHNS, CDR2 SASEGT. This CDR3 has 17 amino acids. The CDR3 sequence: CASTKTGTGKLFYGYTF.

The chain joins TRBV25-1 to TRBJ2-7; TCRdb proposes TRBD1, but this gene call is untestable without DNA. The length of the CDR3 is 13 residues. Germline V gene lookup returns CDR1 MGHDK and CDR2 SYGVNS. This chain's CDR3 is CASSQFLGQKQYF.

This chain links TRBV7-3 with TRBJ1-3. Germline CDR1 is SGHTA and CDR2 is FQGTGA. CDR3 length equals 13 residues. CDR3 in amino acids: CASSQGSGNTIYF. Full variable domain (missing parts from reference TRBV7-3 and TRBJ1-3): GAGVSQTPSNKVTEKGKYVELRCDPISGHTALYWYRQSLGQGPEFLIYFQGTGAADDSGLPNDRFFAVRPEGSVSTLKIQRTERGDSAVYLCASSQGSGNTIYFGEGSWLTVV.

The CDR3 spells CATRQSGGTGELFF. The rearrangement uses TRBV7-3 and TRBJ2-2; the D call of TRBD2 rests on TCRdb alone, since no DNA is present to check it. This CDR3 is 14 amino acids long. The germline V gene encodes CDR1 SGHTA and CDR2 FQGTGA.

The chain carries TRBV7-2 and TRBJ2-7; the TCRdb call, TRBD2, lacks DNA for checking. There are 14 residues in the CDR3. Germline CDR1 and CDR2: SGHTA and FQGNSA. This chain's CDR3 is CASTTSGGTYEQYF.